This passage covers 12 T cell receptor beta chains from one sample sequenced in a study of blood T cell repertoires in COVID-19 (TCRdb year 2020). Library prep was done by the immunoSEQ multiplex PCR assay. Sourced from immuneACCESS, this table was stored by TCRdb with only in-frame sequences that have V and J called. A share of the clones is absent; for the studies checked, an unresolved V gene accounts for under half, and the remainder has no known explanation. For this sample there are about 220,000 clones; almost 85% appear just once. About 15% of the sample goes to the ten largest clones. What was sequenced was PBMCs or T cells enriched from blood (not recorded which). The source of these receptors is a man in his forties who had recovered from COVID-19.

This chain connects TRBV30 to TRBJ2-5; D is undetermined. The CDR3 totals 13 residues. Trimming stripped 2 bases from V and 1 base from J, with 8 bases between. Per the germline V gene, CDR1 is GTSNPN and CDR2 is SVGIG (reference sequence). The DNA of the CDR3 is TGTGCCTGGAGTCTTGCGGCCCAAGAGACCCAGTACTTC. This sequence encodes CAWSLAAQETQYF.

V is TRBV3-1 (or the pseudogene TRBV3-2) and J is TRBJ1-2; 7 nucleotides match TRBD1. Germline CDR1 and CDR2: LGHDT and YNNKEL (reference sequence). J gave up 7 bases and V 3 bases, and 11 bases lay outside the gene matches. The CDR3 spans 15 residues. CDR3 protein: CASSQDNRGGAGYTF. Written as DNA, the CDR3 is TGTGCCAGCAGCCAGGACAACAGGGGTGGGGCTGGCTACACCTTC.

The rearrangement uses TRBV7-9 and TRBJ2-5; the D gene is possibly TRBD2 (6 bases). V lost 7 bases and J 5 bases, leaving 11 bases between the germline ends. Germline V CDR1 and CDR2: SEHNR, FQNEAQ (reference sequence). The CDR3 extends over 12 amino acids. The CDR3 DNA reads TGTGCCAGCACCCCGGGGGATGAGACCCAGTACTTC. Translating gives CASTPGDETQYF.

This clone was detected a few times. The V and J genes are TRBV6-2 or TRBV6-3 and TRBJ1-2, with 10 bases fitting TRBD1. Germline CDR1 MNHEY, CDR2 SVGEGT. Trimming cost V 6 bases and J 3 bases; bases outside gene matches: 4. The CDR3 is 14 residues long. The CDR3 DNA follows: TGTGCCAGCAGCCTGACAGGGGGCGACTATGGCTACACCTTC. Amino acids: CASSLTGGDYGYTF.

The chain combines TRBV28 with TRBJ1-5; 7 nucleotides align to TRBD1. The J segment lost 6 bases and the V segment lost 1 base, leaving 9 bases of the junction unmatched. Germline-derived CDR1 and CDR2 are MDHEN and SYDVKM. This CDR3 has 16 amino acids. CDR3 loop: CASSLLQTGWAQPQHF. The CDR3 region has the DNA TGTGCCAGCAGTTTATTACAGACAGGGTGGGCTCAGCCCCAGCATTTT. Looking up the rest from reference TRBV28 and TRBJ1-5 gives the full variable domain: DVKVTQSSRYLVKRTGEKVFLECVQDMDHENMFWYRQDPGLGLRLIYFSYDVKMKEKGDIPEGYSVSREKKERFSLILESASTNQTSMYLCASSLLQTGWAQPQHFGDGTRLSIL.

The chain is built from TRBV7-9 and TRBJ1-4, with TRBD1 matching over 7 bases. The germline gives CDR1 SEHNR, CDR2 FQNEAQ (reference sequence). The ends lost 2 bases at V and 8 bases at J; junction bases unmatched: 5. This CDR3 has 14 residues. CDR3 loop: CASSLIQGVEKLFF. CDR3 nucleotide sequence: TGTGCCAGCAGCTTAATCCAGGGGGTGGAAAAACTGTTTTTT.

This clone has only a few counts. The V and J genes are TRBV15 and TRBJ1-5, with a tentative D call TRBD1 (6 bases). V lost 2 bases to trimming and J lost 3 bases, with 17 bases between them. Germline assignment: CDR1 LNHNV and CDR2 YYDKDF (reference sequence). There are 17 residues in the CDR3. The CDR3 bases are TGTGCCACCAGCAGACCCCCGGTACAGGGAATCAATCAGCCCCAGCATTTT. Protein product: CATSRPPVQGINQPQHF. Full variable domain (rest looked up from reference TRBV15 and TRBJ1-5): DAMVIQNPRYQVTQFGKPVTLSCSQTLNHNVMYWYQQKSSQAPKLLFHYYDKDFNNEADTPDNFQSRRPNTSFCFLDIRSPGLGDTAMYLCATSRPPVQGINQPQHFGDGTRLSIL.

The chain recombines TRBV3-1 (or the pseudogene TRBV3-2) with TRBJ1-2; 9 nucleotides match TRBD1. Germline values: CDR1 LGHDT, CDR2 YNNKEL (reference sequence). The CDR3 sequence is 14 residues long. The V and J ends lost 4 bases and 5 bases, in that order; junction bases with no gene match: 5. CDR3 DNA sequence: TGTGCCAGCAGCCTCGGGACAGGGCTATATGGCTACACCTTC. Amino acid sequence: CASSLGTGLYGYTF.

The chain couples TRBV28 to TRBJ2-5; 7 nucleotides match TRBD2. From germline, CDR1 is MDHEN and CDR2 SYDVKM. This CDR3 is built from 15 residues. Unmatched junction bases numbered 6, after V lost 3 bases and J lost 2 bases. The CDR3 region is CASSLPSGTQETQYF. CDR3 coding DNA: TGTGCCAGCAGTTTGCCTAGCGGAACACAAGAGACCCAGTACTTC. Variable domain in full (rest from reference TRBV28 and TRBJ2-5): DVKVTQSSRYLVKRTGEKVFLECVQDMDHENMFWYRQDPGLGLRLIYFSYDVKMKEKGDIPEGYSVSREKKERFSLILESASTNQTSMYLCASSLPSGTQETQYFGPGTRLLVL.

The chain has TRBV30 and TRBJ2-1; 9 nucleotides match TRBD2. The germline V gene encodes CDR1 GTSNPN and CDR2 SVGIG (reference sequence). Trimming removed 4 bases from V and 4 bases from J; junction bases left unmatched: 2. The CDR3 contains 13 residues. This chain's CDR3 is CAWTTSGYNEQFF. CDR3 coding DNA: TGTGCCTGGACGACTAGCGGATACAATGAGCAGTTCTTC.

V and J are TRBV5-1 and TRBJ2-6; TRBD1 aligns across 9 bases. V lost 7 bases to trimming and J lost 0 bases; unmatched junction nucleotides: 8. The CDR3 consists of 17 residues. The germline V gene has CDR1 SGHRS and CDR2 YFSETQ. CDR3 amino acids: CASRDRDYYSGANVLTF. DNA for the CDR3: TGCGCCAGCCGGGACAGGGATTATTACTCTGGGGCCAACGTCCTGACTTTC.

This clone was found once. The genes are TRBV9 and TRBJ2-3, with 12 bases aligning to TRBD2. Germline values: CDR1 SGDLS, CDR2 YYNGEE. Trimming at V came to 0 bases and at J to 2 bases, leaving 4 bases not matched to a gene. The CDR3 sequence is 17 residues long. CDR3 amino acids: CASSVGTSGGLTDTQYF. Written as DNA, the CDR3 is TGTGCCAGCAGCGTAGGAACTAGCGGGGGGCTCACAGATACGCAGTATTTT.